This T cell receptor beta chain was identified during a study of high-grade serous ovarian cancer treatment subgroups. Study-level background: Each sample yielded on average about 7,000 unique TCR beta rearrangements from approximately 15,000 reads. Broader study findings: Spatial context was lost because tumors were sequenced in bulk. Repertoire analysis covered CDR3 alone, not CDR1 or CDR2.

The germline gives CDR1 LNHNV, CDR2 YYDKDF (reference sequence). CDR3 length: 13 residues. Trimming left V 1 base short and J 11 bases short, with 15 bases between. Tumor samples were taken before definitive surgery or chemotherapy. TCRdb keeps only in-frame clones here, not all; method: immunoSEQ multiplex PCR. Of more than 15,000 clones in the sample, roughly 80% were seen once. Concerning this clone itself: Its antigen is unidentified.

The sequenced sample was tumor tissue. This clonotype originated in a human donor with high-grade serous ovarian cancer. This chain uses TRBV15 with TRBJ2-7, with D perhaps being TRBD1 or TRBD2 (5 bases each). The CDR3 nucleotides read TGTGCCACCAGCAGAGCGTTCGGGGACGGGAAGTACTTC. Its translation is CATSRAFGDGKYF.